These 16 T cell receptor beta chains originate from one sample sequenced in a study of blood T cell repertoires in COVID-19. Produced via immunoSEQ multiplex PCR; TCRdb's table is partial and in-frame only. This table holds 250,000 to 300,000 clones, approximately 86% found once. The sequencing sample was made of peripheral blood. The receptors here all came from a man younger than 35 with active or convalescent COVID-19.

Only one count was recorded for this clone. The chain couples TRBV4-3 to TRBJ1-4; D is undetermined. The CDR3 has 14 amino acids. The V end lost 1 base, the J end lost 4 bases, and 7 bases lay between the germline ends. Germline V gives CDR1 LGHNA, CDR2 YSLEER. The CDR3 here is CASSQGRINEKLFF. The CDR3 region has the DNA TGCGCCAGCAGCCAAGGGAGGATTAATGAAAAACTGTTTTTT.

This rearrangement joins TRBV10-3 to TRBJ1-2; D perhaps matches TRBD1 (5 bases). Germline V gene data show CDR1 as ENHRY and CDR2 as SYGVKD. CDR3 length equals 14 residues. V gave up 8 bases and J gave up 6 bases, with 19 bases separating them. This CDR3 reads CAIRNNRLGDGYTF. The CDR3 DNA is TGTGCCATCCGGAACAACAGGTTAGGGGATGGCTACACCTTC.

This clone was seen only once. CDR3: CASSLAEQFF. The DNA for the CDR3 is TGTGCCAGCAGCCTGGCCGAGCAGTTCTTC. V gene TRBV2 combines with J gene TRBJ2-1, with unresolved D. The CDR3 covers 10 residues. V was cut by 6 bases and J by 10 bases, with 7 bases left in between. The germline gives CDR1 SNHLY, CDR2 FYNNEI.

The V call is TRBV5-5, the J call TRBJ1-6, with D perhaps matching TRBD1 (6 bases). Trimming removed 4 bases from V and 4 bases from J, with 18 bases in between. Germline V CDR1 and CDR2: SGHKS, YYEKEE (reference sequence). This CDR3 has 17 residues. The CDR3 DNA follows: TGTGCCAGCAGCCGCGGGCCCCCAGGACAGTATAATTCACCCCTCCACTTT. It translates to CASSRGPPGQYNSPLHF.

This sequence joins TRBV5-1 and TRBJ1-3; D unresolved. Germline CDR1 is SGHRS and CDR2 is YFSETQ. The CDR3 contains 15 residues. V was shortened by 3 bases and J by 4 bases, with 14 bases between the two germline ends. Here the CDR3 reads CASSSNSLLGNTIYF. The CDR3 DNA follows: TGCGCCAGCAGCTCGAACTCTCTTTTGGGAAACACCATATATTTT.

The chain combines TRBV27 with TRBJ2-7, with a weak D call TRBD2 (5 bases). This CDR3 region has 15 residues. V lost 5 bases and J 1 base, leaving 15 bases between the germline ends. Germline V gives CDR1 MNHEY, CDR2 SMNVEV (reference sequence). The CDR3 coding sequence is TGTGCCAGCAGTCCCTCGTTTCGGGGATCCTACGAGCAGTACTTC. Amino acid sequence: CASSPSFRGSYEQYF.

The V call is TRBV29-1, the J call TRBJ1-1; D call uncertain. CDR1 is SQVTM and CDR2 is ANQGSEA in the germline V gene. The CDR3 consists of 11 residues. Trimming stripped 7 bases from V and 4 bases from J, with 10 bases between. In DNA, the CDR3 is TGCAGCGACTATGACGGCACTGAAGCTTTCTTT. Translating gives CSDYDGTEAFF.

V gene TRBV28 combines with J gene TRBJ2-7; perhaps TRBD2 as D (5 bases). The germline V and J ends were trimmed by 6 bases and 3 bases, with 6 bases remaining between them. CDR1 and CDR2 (germline): MDHEN, SYDVKM. The CDR3 runs 11 residues. DNA of the CDR3: TGTGCCAGCAGAGGAGGCTACGAGCAGTACTTC. Translating it yields CASRGGYEQYF.

J is TRBJ1-6 and V is TRBV6-1; no reliable D call. Trimming took off 3 bases at V and 8 bases at J, with 14 bases between the two ends. Germline lookup yields CDR1 MNHNS and CDR2 SASEGT. The CDR3 extends over 15 amino acids. CDR3 in amino acids: CASSDDTMGDSPLHF. CDR3 in DNA: TGTGCCAGCAGTGATGACACCATGGGTGATTCACCCCTCCACTTT.

The chain employs TRBV6-5 and TRBJ1-2, with D perhaps matching TRBD1 (5 bases). The length of the CDR3 is 12 residues. The ends were cut back, 4 bases at V and 5 bases at J, with 8 bases in the middle. Per the germline V gene, CDR1 is MNHEY and CDR2 is SVGAGI. CDR3 protein: CASSLGPYGYTF. The CDR3 DNA is TGTGCCAGCAGTTTGGGGCCGTATGGCTACACCTTC.

This chain joins TRBV7-3 and TRBJ2-2; 7 nucleotides agree with TRBD1. CDR1 is SGHTA, CDR2 FQGTGA, per germline. Trimming took 5 bases from V and 1 from J; bases not matched to a gene: 7. This CDR3 contains 16 residues. CDR3 sequence (DNA): TGTGCCAGCAGCCCTACCGGGACAGAGAACACCGGGGAGCTGTTTTTT. Residues: CASSPTGTENTGELFF.

The chain employs TRBV28 and TRBJ1-2; 7 bases agree with TRBD1. Germline lookup yields CDR1 MDHEN and CDR2 SYDVKM. The ends lost 5 bases at V and 7 bases at J; junction bases unmatched: 10. The CDR3 sequence is 14 residues long. Here the CDR3 DNA reads TGTGCCAGCAGTCCCGGACAGGACAGCGGTGGCTACACCTTC. Amino acids: CASSPGQDSGGYTF.

This clone was counted a few times. CDR3 residues: CASSLLSQGDQPQHF. The CDR3 bases are TGTGCCAGCAGTTTACTTTCGCAGGGCGATCAGCCCCAGCATTTT. This rearrangement joins TRBV28 to TRBJ1-5, with D tentatively TRBD1 (5 bases). The CDR3 sequence is 15 residues long. Germline values: CDR1 MDHEN, CDR2 SYDVKM. The V and J ends lost 2 bases and 5 bases respectively, with 13 bases between them.

The J gene is TRBJ2-6, the V gene TRBV29-1, with 9 bases identical to TRBD1. With 1 base clipped from V and 8 bases from J, the junction kept 3 bases outside the gene matches. Germline V lookup: CDR1 SQVTM, CDR2 ANQGSEA. CDR3 length: 14 residues. The CDR3 spells CSVEGQGEPNVLTF. The CDR3 DNA reads TGCAGCGTTGAAGGACAGGGGGAACCCAACGTCCTGACTTTC.

The rearrangement uses TRBV24-1 and TRBJ2-7; D may be TRBD2 (5 bases). CDR1 and CDR2 (germline): KGHDR, SFDVKD. Deletions cut 3 bases from V and 2 bases from J, with 10 bases between. CDR3 length: 14 amino acids. In nucleotides, the CDR3 is TGTGCCACCAGTGATGCCCGAGCGGCCTACGAGCAGTACTTC. The encoded protein is CATSDARAAYEQYF.

The chain has TRBV2 and TRBJ1-1; a possible D gene is TRBD1 (6 bases). Germline lookup yields CDR1 SNHLY and CDR2 FYNNEI. The CDR3 has 13 residues. Trimming left V 6 bases short and J 4 bases short, with 12 bases between. The CDR3 loop reads CASRGAGATEAFF. The DNA for the CDR3 is TGTGCCAGCAGAGGAGCAGGGGCCACTGAAGCTTTCTTT.